This T cell receptor (beta chain) came from a study of patients and donors after allogeneic stem cell transplantation. MiXCR, run by TCRdb on the RT-PCR reads, gives a single entry per CDR3 protein. The sample has roughly 960,000 distinct CDR3 sequences; more than 15% are singletons. The V end was cut by 4 bases, the J end by 3 bases, with 9 bases between. There are 13 residues in the CDR3. Germline CDR1 reads KGHSH; CDR2 reads LQKENI. Sequencing was done on a sample of blood, either unsorted or a sorted T cell fraction (not recorded which). The chain combines TRBV18 with TRBJ1-1, with unresolved D. This receptor was taken from a human donor who was either an allogeneic HSCT recipient or a stem cell or donor lymphocyte infusion donor (not recorded which). It is not recorded whose cells these are; they may come from a transplant donor. CDR3 in amino acids: CASSLNQDTEAFF. In nucleotides, the CDR3 is TGTGCCAGCTCACTAAACCAGGACACTGAAGCTTTCTTT. The whole variable domain, remainder taken from reference TRBV18 and TRBJ1-1, is NAGVMQNPRHLVRRRGQEARLRCSPMKGHSHVYWYRQLPEEGLKFMVYLQKENIIDESGMPKERFSAEFPKEGPSILRIQQVVRGDSAAYFCASSLNQDTEAFFGQGTRLTVV.